These 21 T cell receptor beta chains share one sample of origin, sequenced in a study of early stage breast cancer tumors. Sequenced by immunoSEQ multiplex PCR; TCRdb stores in-frame clones only, minus some. Among about 69,000 clones listed, around 80% were seen once. Sequenced material: blood. All receptors derive from a person aged 40 to 50 with breast cancer.

The chain combines TRBV23-1 with TRBJ2-7, with D perhaps being TRBD1 or TRBD2 (5 bases each). TRBV23-1 counts as an open reading frame of uncertain function. The CDR3 is made up of 16 amino acids. V was clipped by 2 bases and J by 0 bases, with 14 bases between them. The DNA for the CDR3 is TGCGCCAGCAGTCAAGCTTTATCCGGGGCCTCCTACGAGCAGTACTTC. It translates to CASSQALSGASYEQYF.

This chain joins TRBV15 and TRBJ1-2; 9 bases match TRBD1. Germline V lookup: CDR1 LNHNV, CDR2 YYDKDF (reference sequence). The length of the CDR3 is 12 residues. J was trimmed by 4 bases and V by 8 bases; bases with no gene match: 2. The CDR3 DNA sequence: TGTGCCACCGGGGACAGGGTCTATGGCTACACCTTC. It is translated as CATGDRVYGYTF.

The CDR3 protein is CASRGSAGPLNEQFF. Here the CDR3 DNA reads TGTGCCAGCAGGGGTAGCGCGGGGCCGCTCAATGAGCAGTTCTTC. The V and J genes are TRBV2 and TRBJ2-1; possible D gene TRBD2, 6 bases. The CDR3 totals 15 residues. CDR1 and CDR2 (germline): SNHLY, FYNNEI. The V end lost 6 bases, the J end lost 6 bases, and 18 bases lay between the germline ends.

The chain employs TRBV27 and TRBJ2-2; 8 bases are shared with TRBD2. V lost 7 bases to trimming and J lost 5 bases; unmatched junction nucleotides: 9. The CDR3 is 15 residues long. The V gene's germline CDR1 is MNHEY and CDR2 SMNVEV (reference sequence). CDR3 amino acids: CASNSGLAPTGELFF. The DNA of the CDR3 is TGTGCCAGCAACTCCGGACTAGCACCGACCGGGGAGCTGTTTTTT.

This clone was seen a single time. The chain links TRBV28 to TRBJ1-2, with 10 positions matching TRBD1. The germline gives CDR1 MDHEN, CDR2 SYDVKM. The CDR3 totals 13 residues. V shed 8 bases, J shed 5 bases, and the junction held 5 bases outside the gene matches. As DNA, the CDR3 is TGTGCCAGCCAGACAGGGGGCACGTATGGCTACACCTTC. This encodes CASQTGGTYGYTF.

This sequence joins TRBV18 and TRBJ1-5; TRBD1 is a possible D gene (6 bases). V was pared by 6 bases and J by 4 bases, with 13 bases between. The CDR3 extends over 14 amino acids. Germline V gene data show CDR1 as KGHSH and CDR2 as LQKENI. The CDR3 nucleotides read TGTGCCAGCTCGTCTACAGGGAATAATCAGCCCCAGCATTTT. This gives the protein CASSSTGNNQPQHF.

The chain combines TRBV7-6 with TRBJ2-1, with no clear D. CDR3 size: 12 residues. The germline V and J ends were trimmed by 1 base and 8 bases, with 6 bases remaining between them. Germline assignment: CDR1 SGHVS and CDR2 FNYEAQ. Written as DNA, the CDR3 is TGTGCCAGCAGCTTAGGCGAGGATGAGCAGTTCTTC. It is translated as CASSLGEDEQFF. The full variable domain, with the rest looked up from reference TRBV7-6 and TRBJ2-1, is GAGVSQSPRYKVTKRGQDVALRCDPISGHVSLYWYRQALGQGPEFLTYFNYEAQQDKSGLPNDRFSAERPEGSISTLTIQRTEQRDSAMYRCASSLGEDEQFFGPGTRLTVL.

On this clone itself: This specimen includes other DNA sequences encoding the same CDR3. The chain employs TRBV5-1 and TRBJ2-6; a weak D match, TRBD1 (6 bases). CDR3 length: 16 amino acids. Trimming took off 0 bases at V and 2 bases at J, with 9 bases between the two ends. The germline CDR1 and CDR2 sequences are SGHRS and YFSETQ. The chain's CDR3 is CASSLDSGAGANVLTF. The CDR3 nucleotides are TGCGCCAGCAGCTTGGACTCAGGGGCTGGGGCCAACGTCCTGACTTTC. Supplemented by reference TRBV5-1 and TRBJ2-6, the full variable domain reads KAGVTQTPRYLIKTRGQQVTLSCSPISGHRSVSWYQQTPGQGLQFLFEYFSETQRNKGNFPGRFSGRQFSNSRSEMNVSTLELGDSALYLCASSLDSGAGANVLTFGAGSRLTVL.

The V gene is TRBV10-3, the J gene TRBJ2-3; D gene ambiguous. Germline CDR1 is ENHRY and CDR2 is SYGVKD. V shed 4 bases and J shed 2 bases, with 7 bases lying between them. The CDR3 has 13 amino acids. The CDR3: CAISGGDTDTQYF. CDR3 bases: TGTGCCATCAGTGGCGGAGACACAGATACGCAGTATTTT.

V is TRBV28 and J is TRBJ2-7; TRBD2 agrees at 13 bases. The CDR3 spans 16 residues. The J segment lost 5 bases and the V segment lost 3 bases, leaving 7 bases of the junction unmatched. Germline-derived CDR1 and CDR2 are MDHEN and SYDVKM. The CDR3 reads CASSFPTSGRANEQYF. In nucleotides, the CDR3 is TGTGCCAGCAGTTTCCCCACTAGCGGGAGGGCCAACGAGCAGTACTTC.

The chain joins TRBV4-1 to TRBJ1-2, with a weak D call TRBD1 (6 bases). Germline assignment: CDR1 MGHRA and CDR2 YSYEKL. CDR3 length equals 16 residues. V was clipped by 0 bases and J by 3 bases, with 14 bases between them. CDR3 in DNA: TGCGCCAGCAGCCAAGATCGACGGGGGCTCGACTATGGCTACACCTTC. Translation gives CASSQDRRGLDYGYTF.

The count of this clone is one. The chain links TRBV11-2 to TRBJ2-3; unclear D gene. CDR1 is SGHAT, CDR2 FQNNGV, per germline. The CDR3 loop spans 11 amino acids. The V gene lost 8 bases and the J gene lost 8 bases, with 11 bases spanning the gap. The CDR3 DNA sequence: TGTGCCAGCGAACAACCGGGTACGCAGTATTTT. Its translation: CASEQPGTQYF. Filled out from reference TRBV11-2 and TRBJ2-3, the complete variable domain reads EAGVAQSPRYKIIEKRQSVAFWCNPISGHATLYWYQQILGQGPKLLIQFQNNGVVDDSQLPKDRFSAERLKGVDSTLKIQPAKLEDSAVYLCASEQPGTQYFGPGTRLTVL.

This chain uses TRBV2 with TRBJ1-1; possible D gene TRBD1, 5 bases. Germline V gives CDR1 SNHLY, CDR2 FYNNEI. V lost 4 bases, J lost 1 base, and 13 bases lay in between. This CDR3 is 15 amino acids long. This CDR3 reads CASSGGHFPNTEAFF. In nucleotides, the CDR3 is TGTGCCAGCAGTGGAGGACATTTCCCGAACACTGAAGCTTTCTTT.

The rearrangement uses TRBV19 and TRBJ1-2; D uncertain. The CDR3 has 13 residues. V lost 7 bases to trimming and J lost 2 bases, with 11 bases between them. Germline V gene sequence: CDR1 LNHDA, CDR2 SQIVND (reference sequence). The CDR3: CASIAQNNYGYTF. The CDR3 bases are TGTGCCAGTATCGCACAGAACAACTATGGCTACACCTTC.

V and J are TRBV11-2 and TRBJ2-5; 8 bases align to TRBD1. V lost 3 bases to trimming and J lost 2 bases; unmatched junction nucleotides: 5. Looked up from germline, CDR1 is SGHAT and CDR2 is FQNNGV. This CDR3 comprises 15 residues. The DNA for the CDR3 is TGTGCCAGCAGCTTGGGACAGGCCAATCAAGAGACCCAGTACTTC. Residues: CASSLGQANQETQYF.

The CDR3 region is CASRRRVLSYEQYF. The CDR3 DNA sequence: TGTGCCAGCAGACGGAGGGTACTCTCCTACGAGCAGTACTTC. The J gene is TRBJ2-7, the V gene TRBV11-2, with D maybe TRBD2 (6 bases). V was shortened by 6 bases and J by 0 bases, with 12 bases between the two germline ends. This CDR3 is built from 14 residues. Germline assignment: CDR1 SGHAT and CDR2 FQNNGV.

This chain joins TRBV28 and TRBJ1-2; D is unclear. The V gene lost 6 bases and the J gene lost 2 bases, with 13 bases spanning the gap. This CDR3 has 14 residues. CDR1 and CDR2 (germline): MDHEN, SYDVKM. For the CDR3, the DNA is TGTGCCAGCAGCCGTCCTACAGAAAACTATGGCTACACCTTC. This translates into CASSRPTENYGYTF.

This sequence joins TRBV27 and TRBJ1-5; tentative D call: TRBD1 (5 bases). V lost 5 bases, J lost 0 bases, and 8 bases lay in between. Germline assignment: CDR1 MNHEY and CDR2 SMNVEV (reference sequence). The CDR3 length is 14 residues. DNA of the CDR3: TGTGCCAGCAGTCGACAGAATAGCAATCAGCCCCAGCATTTT. It codes for CASSRQNSNQPQHF.

V usage is TRBV9 and J usage is TRBJ2-5; D may be TRBD2 (5 bases). The CDR3 is 14 amino acids. V lost 0 bases, J lost 5 bases, and 11 bases lay in between. The germline V gene encodes CDR1 SGDLS and CDR2 YYNGEE. The CDR3 is CASSVEAGVETQYF. Here the CDR3 DNA reads TGTGCCAGCAGCGTAGAGGCGGGTGTGGAGACCCAGTACTTC.

The chain joins TRBV19 to TRBJ2-1; 10 bases are a match to TRBD1. This CDR3 has 15 amino acids. J was trimmed by 4 bases and V by 5 bases; bases with no gene match: 5. Germline CDR1 and CDR2: LNHDA and SQIVND (reference sequence). The CDR3 nucleotides read TGTGCCAGTAGTTCCTCGGACAGGGGGTACAATGAGCAGTTCTTC. Protein product: CASSSSDRGYNEQFF.

This rearrangement joins TRBV4-1 to TRBJ1-5, with D hard to call. Germline assignment: CDR1 MGHRA and CDR2 YSYEKL. V gave up 4 bases and J gave up 0 bases, with 7 bases separating them. The CDR3 spans 14 residues. The CDR3 loop reads CASSPIDSNQPQHF. CDR3 DNA: TGCGCCAGCAGCCCTATAGATAGCAATCAGCCCCAGCATTTT.